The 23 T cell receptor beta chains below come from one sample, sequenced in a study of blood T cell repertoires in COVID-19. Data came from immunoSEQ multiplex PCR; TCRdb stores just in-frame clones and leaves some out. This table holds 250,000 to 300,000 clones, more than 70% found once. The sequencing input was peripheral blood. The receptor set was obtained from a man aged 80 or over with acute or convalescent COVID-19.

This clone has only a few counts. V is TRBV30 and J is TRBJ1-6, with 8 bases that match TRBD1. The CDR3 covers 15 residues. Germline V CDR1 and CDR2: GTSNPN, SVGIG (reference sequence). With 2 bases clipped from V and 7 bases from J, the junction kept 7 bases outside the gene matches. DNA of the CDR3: TGTGCCTGGAGTCTAACCGGACAGGGCAATTCACCCCTCCACTTT. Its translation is CAWSLTGQGNSPLHF.

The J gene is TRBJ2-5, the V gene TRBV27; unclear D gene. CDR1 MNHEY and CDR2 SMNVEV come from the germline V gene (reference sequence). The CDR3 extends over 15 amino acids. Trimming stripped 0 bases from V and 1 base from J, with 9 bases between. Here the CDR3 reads CASSLSPGSQETQYF. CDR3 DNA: TGTGCCAGCAGTTTATCGCCCGGGTCCCAAGAGACCCAGTACTTC.

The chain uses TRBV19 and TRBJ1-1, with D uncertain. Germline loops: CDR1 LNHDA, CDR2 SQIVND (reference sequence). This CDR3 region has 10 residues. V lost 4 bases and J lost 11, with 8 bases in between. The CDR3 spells CASSTGRAFF. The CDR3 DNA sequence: TGTGCCAGTAGTACTGGGAGGGCTTTCTTT.

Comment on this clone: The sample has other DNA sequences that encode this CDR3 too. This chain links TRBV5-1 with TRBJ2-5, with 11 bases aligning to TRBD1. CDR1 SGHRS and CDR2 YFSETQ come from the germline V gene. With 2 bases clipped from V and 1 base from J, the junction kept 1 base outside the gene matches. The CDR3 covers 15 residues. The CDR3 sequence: CASSFGTGGQETQYF. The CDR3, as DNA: TGCGCCAGCAGCTTCGGGACAGGGGGCCAAGAGACCCAGTACTTC.

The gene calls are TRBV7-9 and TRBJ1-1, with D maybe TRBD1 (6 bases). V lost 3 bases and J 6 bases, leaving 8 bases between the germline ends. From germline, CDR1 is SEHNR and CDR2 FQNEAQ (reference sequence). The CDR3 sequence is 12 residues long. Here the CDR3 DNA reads TGTGCCAGCAGCTTCAAGGGGGCTGAAGCTTTCTTT. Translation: CASSFKGAEAFF.

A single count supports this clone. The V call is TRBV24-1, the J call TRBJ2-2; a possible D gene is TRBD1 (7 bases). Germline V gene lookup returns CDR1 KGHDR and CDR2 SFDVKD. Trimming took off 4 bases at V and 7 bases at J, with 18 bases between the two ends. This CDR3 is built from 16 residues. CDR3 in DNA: TGTGCCACCAGTGACATAACCCCAGGGGGGATCGGGGAGCTGTTTTTT. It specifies CATSDITPGGIGELFF.

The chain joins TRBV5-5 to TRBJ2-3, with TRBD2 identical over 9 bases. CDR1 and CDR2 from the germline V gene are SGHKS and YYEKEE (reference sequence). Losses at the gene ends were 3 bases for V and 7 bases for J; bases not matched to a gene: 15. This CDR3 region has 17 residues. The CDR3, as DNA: TGTGCCAGCAGCTGGAGCCGCAGCGGGGGGCTAGAGTATACGCAGTATTTT. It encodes CASSWSRSGGLEYTQYF.

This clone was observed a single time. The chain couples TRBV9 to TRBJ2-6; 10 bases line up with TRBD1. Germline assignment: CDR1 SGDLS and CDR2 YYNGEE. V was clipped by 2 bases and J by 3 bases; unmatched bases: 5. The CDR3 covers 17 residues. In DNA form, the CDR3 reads TGTGCCAGCAGCGTGGGACAGGGGTCTCTTGGGGCCAACGTCCTGACTTTC. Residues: CASSVGQGSLGANVLTF.

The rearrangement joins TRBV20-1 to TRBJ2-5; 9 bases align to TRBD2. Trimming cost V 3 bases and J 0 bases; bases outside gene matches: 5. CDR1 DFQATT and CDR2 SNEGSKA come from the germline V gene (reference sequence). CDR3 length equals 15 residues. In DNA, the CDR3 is TGCAGTGCTAGTACCCTAGCGGGGAACCAAGAGACCCAGTACTTC. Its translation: CSASTLAGNQETQYF.

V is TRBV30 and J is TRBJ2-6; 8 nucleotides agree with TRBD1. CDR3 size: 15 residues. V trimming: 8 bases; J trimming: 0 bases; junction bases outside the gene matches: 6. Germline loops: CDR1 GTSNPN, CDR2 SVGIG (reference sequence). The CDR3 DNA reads TGTGCCAGGTCAACAGGGGGCTCTGGGGCCAACGTCCTGACTTTC. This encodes CARSTGGSGANVLTF. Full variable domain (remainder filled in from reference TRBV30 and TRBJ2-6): SQTIHQWPATLVQPVGSPLSLECTVEGTSNPNLYWYRQAAGRGLQLLFYSVGIGQISSEVPQNLSASRPQDRQFILSSKKLLLSDSGFYLCARSTGGSGANVLTFGAGSRLTVL.

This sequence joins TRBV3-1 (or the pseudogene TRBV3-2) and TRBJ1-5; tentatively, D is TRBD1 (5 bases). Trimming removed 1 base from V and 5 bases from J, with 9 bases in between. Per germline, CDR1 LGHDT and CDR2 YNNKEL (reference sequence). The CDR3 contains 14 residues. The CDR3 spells CASSQGGHYQPQHF. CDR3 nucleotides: TGTGCCAGCAGCCAAGGGGGCCACTATCAGCCCCAGCATTTT.

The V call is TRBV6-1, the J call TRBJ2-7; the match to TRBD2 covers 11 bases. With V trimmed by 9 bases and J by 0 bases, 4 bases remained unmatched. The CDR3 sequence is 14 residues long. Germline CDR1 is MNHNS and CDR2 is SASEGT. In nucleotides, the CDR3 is TGTGCCAGTCAACTAGCGGGAGACTCCTACGAGCAGTACTTC. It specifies CASQLAGDSYEQYF.

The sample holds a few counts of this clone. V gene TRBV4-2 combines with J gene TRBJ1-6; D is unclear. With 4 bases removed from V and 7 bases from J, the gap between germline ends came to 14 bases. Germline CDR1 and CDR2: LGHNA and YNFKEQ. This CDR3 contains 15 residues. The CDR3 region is CASSPPGGLNSPLHF. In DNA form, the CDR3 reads TGTGCCAGCAGCCCCCCAGGTGGGTTGAATTCACCCCTCCACTTT.

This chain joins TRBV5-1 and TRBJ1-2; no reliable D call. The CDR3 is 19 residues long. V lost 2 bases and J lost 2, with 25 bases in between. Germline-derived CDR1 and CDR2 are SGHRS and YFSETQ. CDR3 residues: CASSFGSLAAGFRNYGYTF. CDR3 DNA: TGCGCCAGCAGCTTTGGGTCGTTAGCCGCCGGGTTCCGGAACTATGGCTACACCTTC.

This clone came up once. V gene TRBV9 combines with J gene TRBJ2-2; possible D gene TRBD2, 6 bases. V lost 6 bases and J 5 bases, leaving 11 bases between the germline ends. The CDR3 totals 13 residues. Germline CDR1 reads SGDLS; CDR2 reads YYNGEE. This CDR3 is CASNLGGTGELFF. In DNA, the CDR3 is TGTGCCAGCAATCTTGGGGGGACCGGGGAGCTGTTTTTT.

In nucleotides, the CDR3 is TGTGCCAGCAGTCCCAGAGGGGGTCTAGTTGGGGATTTGTACACTGAAGCTTTCTTT. It codes for CASSPRGGLVGDLYTEAFF. The V and J genes are TRBV27 and TRBJ1-1; a possible D gene is TRBD1 (6 bases). The length of the CDR3 is 19 residues. Germline V gene data show CDR1 as MNHEY and CDR2 as SMNVEV (reference sequence). V lost 5 bases to trimming and J lost 3 bases, with 28 bases between them.

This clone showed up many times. DNA for the CDR3: TGTGCCAGCAGTTTCATCATTATACAGGGGCGAGCAGATACGCAGTATTTT. It encodes CASSFIIIQGRADTQYF. The chain recombines TRBV28 with TRBJ2-3, with 7 bases matching TRBD1. Germline V CDR1 and CDR2: MDHEN, SYDVKM. After removal of 3 bases from V and 4 bases from J, the junction contained 13 bases not matched to a gene. The CDR3 totals 17 residues.

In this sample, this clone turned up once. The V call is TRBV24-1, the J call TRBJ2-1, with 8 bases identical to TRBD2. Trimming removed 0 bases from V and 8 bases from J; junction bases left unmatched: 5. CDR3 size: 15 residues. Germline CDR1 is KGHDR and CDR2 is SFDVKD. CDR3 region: CATSDLALGGDEQFF. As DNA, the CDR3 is TGTGCCACCAGTGATTTGGCCCTCGGGGGGGATGAGCAGTTCTTC.

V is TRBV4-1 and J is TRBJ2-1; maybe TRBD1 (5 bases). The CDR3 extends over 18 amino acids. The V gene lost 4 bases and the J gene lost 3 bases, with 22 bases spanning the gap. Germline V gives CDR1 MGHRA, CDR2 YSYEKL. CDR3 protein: CASSLNRPRAGHYNEQFF. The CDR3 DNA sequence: TGCGCCAGCAGCCTTAACAGACCCCGGGCCGGACACTACAATGAGCAGTTCTTC.

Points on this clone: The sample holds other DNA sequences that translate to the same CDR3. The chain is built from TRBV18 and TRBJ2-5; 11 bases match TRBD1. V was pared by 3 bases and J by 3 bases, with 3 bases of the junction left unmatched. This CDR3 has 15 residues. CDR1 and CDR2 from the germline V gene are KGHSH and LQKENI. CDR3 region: CASSPGTGGEETQYF. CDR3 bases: TGTGCCAGCTCACCCGGGACAGGGGGGGAAGAGACCCAGTACTTC.

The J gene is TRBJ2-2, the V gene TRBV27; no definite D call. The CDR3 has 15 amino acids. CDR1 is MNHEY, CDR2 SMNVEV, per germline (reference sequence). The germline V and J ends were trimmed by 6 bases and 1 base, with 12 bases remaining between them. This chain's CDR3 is CASSPTGQNTGELFF. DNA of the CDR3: TGTGCCAGCAGCCCTACTGGGCAGAACACCGGGGAGCTGTTTTTT.

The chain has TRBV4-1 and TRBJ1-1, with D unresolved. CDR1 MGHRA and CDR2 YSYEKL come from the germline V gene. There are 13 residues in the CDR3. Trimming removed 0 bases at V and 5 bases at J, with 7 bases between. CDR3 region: CASSQEGSTEAFF. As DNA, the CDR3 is TGCGCCAGCAGCCAAGAAGGGAGTACTGAAGCTTTCTTT.

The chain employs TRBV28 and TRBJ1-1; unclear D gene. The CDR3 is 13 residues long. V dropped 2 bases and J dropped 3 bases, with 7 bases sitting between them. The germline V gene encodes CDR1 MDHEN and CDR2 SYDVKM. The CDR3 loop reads CASSLEAYTEAFF. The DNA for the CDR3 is TGTGCCAGCAGTTTAGAAGCGTACACTGAAGCTTTCTTT.